What follows are 12 T cell receptor beta chains derived from one specimen sequenced in a study of cytomegalovirus exposure and HLA in healthy donors. 13 Jbeta primers and 60 Vbeta primers were used for the PCR. The repertoire was sequenced with immunoSEQ multiplex PCR; TCRdb's copy has only in-frame clones and lacks some. Among 130,000 or so clones listed, more than 60% were seen once. Sequencing was performed on PBMCs. The receptors come from a female donor in good health and CMV-seronegative.

V and J are TRBV7-6 and TRBJ1-3; TRBD1 agrees at 7 bases. Looked up from germline, CDR1 is SGHVS and CDR2 is FNYEAQ. Losses at the gene ends were 5 bases for V and 4 bases for J; bases not matched to a gene: 8. The CDR3 is 15 residues long. Written as DNA, the CDR3 is TGTGCCAGCAGCCCCACAGGGGCCTTGGGAAACACCATATATTTT. It encodes CASSPTGALGNTIYF. Variable domain in full (rest from reference TRBV7-6 and TRBJ1-3): GAGVSQSPRYKVTKRGQDVALRCDPISGHVSLYWYRQALGQGPEFLTYFNYEAQQDKSGLPNDRFSAERPEGSISTLTIQRTEQRDSAMYRCASSPTGALGNTIYFGEGSWLTVV.

The chain couples TRBV4-1 to TRBJ1-1; unclear D gene. The CDR3 is 15 amino acids. Germline V gene lookup returns CDR1 MGHRA and CDR2 YSYEKL. Trimming shortened V by 5 bases and J by 3 bases, and 16 bases separated the two germline ends. The CDR3 here is CASSEGRVRDTEAFF. In DNA form, the CDR3 reads TGCGCCAGCAGCGAAGGGAGGGTGAGGGACACTGAAGCTTTCTTT.

A word on this clone: Germline is not matched at one junction end, which may reflect a read error. This chain joins TRBV2 and TRBJ2-2, with TRBD1 as a possible D gene (5 bases). Germline V gene sequence: CDR1 SNHLY, CDR2 FYNNEI. The CDR3 contains 15 residues. The CDR3 nucleotides read TGTGTCAGCACCCAGGGAAGTTCCTACACCGGGGAGCTGTTTTTT. Its translation: CVSTQGSSYTGELFF.

V usage is TRBV27 and J usage is TRBJ2-7; D possibly corresponds to TRBD1 (6 bases). The CDR3 sequence is 15 residues long. The V and J ends lost 0 bases and 6 bases respectively, with 15 bases between them. Germline CDR1 is MNHEY and CDR2 is SMNVEV (reference sequence). CDR3 DNA sequence: TGTGCCAGCAGTTTATCGCCGACAGGCGCTACCGAGCAGTACTTC. Translating gives CASSLSPTGATEQYF.

This chain links TRBV19 with TRBJ1-2; 7 bases are a match to TRBD1. CDR3 length: 15 amino acids. Losses at the gene ends were 9 bases for V and 4 bases for J; bases not matched to a gene: 14. In germline, CDR1 is LNHDA, CDR2 SQIVND (reference sequence). In DNA, the CDR3 is TGTGCCAGCTCTCAGGACAGGCAGACAGGCTATGGCTACACCTTC. Translation: CASSQDRQTGYGYTF.

The chain joins TRBV7-3 to TRBJ2-2; 7 bases map to TRBD2. With V trimmed by 5 bases and J by 1 base, 10 bases remained unmatched. Germline CDR1 SGHTA, CDR2 FQGTGA. The CDR3 has 17 residues. CDR3 in amino acids: CASSLPRLAGNTGELFF. The CDR3 DNA is TGTGCCAGCAGCCTACCTAGACTAGCTGGGAACACCGGGGAGCTGTTTTTT.

This clone was seen only once. The CDR3 DNA is TGTGCCAGCAGCTCCTTAGCGGGGCGCACAGATACGCAGTATTTT. It specifies CASSSLAGRTDTQYF. The chain has TRBV7-3 and TRBJ2-3, with 8 bases identical to TRBD2. The CDR3 sequence is 15 residues long. The J segment lost 1 base and the V segment lost 4 bases, leaving 4 bases of the junction unmatched. Germline CDR1 reads SGHTA; CDR2 reads FQGTGA.

This rearrangement joins TRBV6-5 to TRBJ1-2, with D unclear. CDR3 size: 15 residues. CDR1 is MNHEY and CDR2 is SVGAGI in the germline V gene. The V gene lost 3 bases and the J gene lost 3 bases, with 14 bases spanning the gap. The DNA for the CDR3 is TGTGCCAGCAGTTATTCGACAAGGCCCGACTATGGCTACACCTTC. This codes for CASSYSTRPDYGYTF.

The table lists this clone with a few counts. The CDR3 DNA reads TGTGCCAGCCGACATGAAGTTGCAACTAATGAAAAACTGTTTTTT. As protein: CASRHEVATNEKLFF. The chain is built from TRBV6-1 and TRBJ1-4; D uncertain. Germline CDR1 reads MNHNS; CDR2 reads SASEGT. This CDR3 region has 15 residues. V was cut by 8 bases and J by 0 bases, with 13 bases left in between.

This clone has just a few counts. The rearrangement links TRBV11-3 to TRBJ1-1; D ambiguous. The V and J ends lost 1 base and 6 bases respectively, with 3 bases between them. The CDR3 length is 11 residues. Germline assignment: CDR1 SGHNT and CDR2 YENEEA. The CDR3 DNA sequence: TGTGCCAGCAGCTTAGCCGCTGAAGCTTTCTTT. Residues: CASSLAAEAFF.

The chain combines TRBV5-6 with TRBJ1-2; D is undetermined. The CDR3 sequence is 14 residues long. Trimming took off 0 bases at V and 4 bases at J, with 10 bases between the two ends. Germline V CDR1 and CDR2: SGHDT, YYEEEE. The CDR3 sequence is CASSLVSGVYGYTF. CDR3 nucleotide sequence: TGTGCCAGCAGCTTGGTCTCCGGGGTCTATGGCTACACCTTC.

V usage is TRBV7-9 and J usage is TRBJ1-2, with 7 bases lining up with TRBD1. The CDR3 runs 13 residues. V trimming: 5 bases; J trimming: 2 bases; junction bases outside the gene matches: 2. Germline loops: CDR1 SEHNR, CDR2 FQNEAQ (reference sequence). The CDR3 loop reads CASSLQGNYGYTF. CDR3 nucleotides: TGTGCCAGCAGCCTACAGGGGAACTATGGCTACACCTTC.